Sequencing of this TCR beta chain was carried out in a study of a mutant IDH1 vaccine in newly diagnosed glioma (dated by TCRdb to the early 2020s). General notes on the study: Patients received eight vaccinations in weeks 1, 3, 5, 7, 11, 15, 19 and 23, corresponding to visits V03 through V10. For exploratory analyses, approximately 23 treated patients had longitudinal TCRB deep sequencing done wherever samples were available. Of the 32 patients who were treated, about 62% were male and approximately 40% were female, and the mean age was roughly 40 years. Peripheral blood was collected at six visits: V03 (baseline), V05, V07, V10, V12 and V13. Prior to enrollment, patients had been given standard therapy consisting of radiotherapy alone, temozolomide alone, or radiochemotherapy with temozolomide, with the combination given to most patients. In the chemotherapy-containing groups, vaccination started alongside temozolomide cycles, whereas in patients who had radiotherapy alone it started 4-6 weeks after radiotherapy. The full study reports these points: It was noted by the authors that analyses of patient blood samples could not be reproduced owing to sample limitations. Vaccine-induced immune responses across multiple MHC alleles were detected in approximately 93% of patients. Pseudoprogression appeared unrelated to alterations in the top peripheral T cell clonotypes detected by TCRB sequencing. Availability determined which PBMC samples were chosen for TCRB deep sequencing.

The time point label for this specimen denotes: week 11, during vaccination. Every vaccine dose consisted of 300 ug of a 20-mer mutant IDH1 peptide in Montanide, administered subcutaneously together with topical imiquimod. All donors had newly diagnosed IDH1-mutant astrocytomas of WHO grade 3 or 4 that showed loss of nuclear ATRX. The samples were drawn from NOA16, a multicentre, single-arm, open-label phase I trial in Germany that tested a mutant IDH1 peptide vaccine in humans for the first time. The DNeasy Blood and Tissue Kit was used to extract genomic DNA from EDTA blood for TCRB sequencing. The library came from the immunoSEQ multiplex PCR assay. Rearranged TCR beta chain sequences were amplified using the hsTCRB Kit according to the manufacturer's protocol. TCRB libraries were sequenced on an Illumina MiSeq. The study's own analysis went as follows. The proprietary platform of the kit vendor was used for demultiplexing, trimming and gene mapping. TCRdb provides this immuneACCESS table in a form limited to in-frame rearrangements. Some clones are lacking; in checked studies, under half of them reflect an unresolved V gene, and why the rest are absent is not known. For V, J and clone size, that table is used; D and trimming come from the DNA. The sample table records 100,000 to 120,000 clones; roughly nine tenths of these occur just once. More than 0.55% of the sample is held by the ten biggest clonotypes.

CDR1 and CDR2 were assigned from the germline V gene as SGHTA and FQGTGA. V is reduced by 9 bases and J by 6 bases, leaving a spacing of 15 bases between them. Spanning cysteine to phenylalanine, the CDR3 consists of 13 amino acids. Of the read, only the CDR3 DNA is kept; its 39 bases are in frame from base 1. This clone came up once. No antigen is known for it. Base qualities are missing; no much larger clone stands one base away. The starting material was PBMCs, obtained from a glioma patient whose treatment included an IDH1 peptide vaccine. This chain is built from TRBV7-3 and TRBJ1-5; the best D guess is TRBD1, with 6 bases matching. This TCR was sampled from a woman between 50 and 59 years old with glioma. The nucleotide sequence is TGTGCCAGTTGGATCGAGACAGGTCAGCCCCAGCATTTT. It translates as CASWIETGQPQHF.